This T cell receptor beta chain was observed in a study of human T cells and chemical hapten exposure. Only a few counts were recorded for this clonotype. The CDR3 is 11 residues long. Germline lookup yields CDR1 SQVTM and CDR2 ANQGSEA. The V end lost 4 bases, the J end lost 8 bases, and 11 bases lay between the germline ends. A single record per CDR3 protein comes from TCRdb applying MiXCR to the RACE reads. The top ten hold approximately 6.7% of the sample, which has some 170,000 distinct CDR3 sequences, 20% to 25% seen once. Time point in this sample: patch test 1, 2 weeks after DPC sensitization. Treatment denoted: therapeutic diphenylcyclopropenone sensitization with weekly scalp DPC.

This receptor was obtained from a woman aged 50 to 65 with alopecia areata. Some clones in this sample may be carry-over from other donors' samples. This specimen consisted of whole blood, obtained in connection with sensitization to the hapten diphenylcyclopropenone (DPC). The chain has TRBV29-1 and TRBJ1-1; D unresolved. CDR3 nucleotide sequence: TGCAGCGTTGGAGACCGCACCGAAGCTTTCTTT. Its protein is CSVGDRTEAFF.